This note documents a single T cell receptor (beta chain) sequence. Antigen unknown. The PCR employed 60 Vbeta primers together with 13 Jbeta primers. Clones were sequenced by immunoSEQ multiplex PCR, and TCRdb holds only the in-frame ones, with some missing. The table has approximately 200,000 clones, 79% seen once. These data come from a study of cytomegalovirus exposure and HLA in healthy donors. Study at large: Researchers previously reported finding 90 million to 120 million unique TCR beta sequences from some 180 million T cells. Whole-study findings and limits: Sequencing depth across donors, presence/absence analyses assumed, was roughly uniform.

The donors (healthy individuals) were bone marrow donors. When sampled, the donors appeared nominally healthy, though they likely had unrecorded immune exposures. V lost 9 bases and J lost 3, with 12 bases in between. The CDR3 runs to 12 residues. CDR1 LNHDA and CDR2 SQIVND come from the germline V gene (reference sequence). The origin of this receptor is a girl aged 5-17 years in good health and CMV-seropositive. Sequencing used PBMCs. The J gene is TRBJ2-7, the V gene TRBV19, with D perhaps matching TRBD2 (6 bases). The CDR3 region has the DNA TGTGCCAGCGCGGGACTCTACTACGAGCAGTACTTC. Its protein is CASAGLYYEQYF. Combining the CDR3 with reference TRBV19 and TRBJ2-7 gives the whole variable domain DGGITQSPKYLFRKEGQNVTLSCEQNLNHDAMYWYRQDPGQGLRLIYYSQIVNDFQKGDIAEGYSVSREKKESFPLTVTSAQKNPTAFYLCASAGLYYEQYFGPGTRLTVT.